This record covers a single T cell receptor beta chain. These data are taken from a study of CD8+ T cells in alopecia areata. TCR sequencing used cDNA made by reverse transcription of extracted RNA. Assay used: immunoSEQ multiplex PCR; TCRdb lists only in-frame clones, some missing. The table includes some 200,000 clones, roughly 50% detected once. Treatment indicated: oral pan-JAK inhibitor, 5-10 mg twice daily. The germline gives CDR1 SGHAT, CDR2 FQNNGV. The CDR3 loop spans 17 amino acids. The germline V and J ends were trimmed by 1 base and 0 bases, with 10 bases remaining between them. The chain recombines TRBV11-2 with TRBJ2-6, with D hard to call. The source material was CD8+ T cells sorted from blood, sampled at week 24, from a patient treated with tofacitinib. The TCR comes from a human donor with alopecia areata. CDR3: CASSLVGRVSGANVLTF. DNA of the CDR3: TGTGCCAGCAGCTTAGTTGGTAGGGTCTCTGGGGCCAACGTCCTGACTTTC.